This is a list of T cell receptor beta chains from one sample in a study of technical replicates of blood from several donors. Sequencing was performed with immunoSEQ multiplex PCR; in TCRdb, only in-frame clones are kept and a portion is missing. The sample includes about 97,000 clones, about 95% of them seen just once. Sequencing was done on a sample of T cells isolated from PBMCs. These receptors all come from a human donor in good health. Each CDR3 is given with its conserved first and last residue. Each record gives: CDR3 protein, CDR3 DNA, J gene, clone size, V gene, D gene. D genes are given only for firm matches. Some rows have no size entry. The others give once, few or many, or a class for an expanded clone.

CDR3: CASSGEFYEQYF
DNA: TGTGCCAGCAGCGGGGAGTTCTACGAGCAGTACTTC
J: TRBJ2-7
size: -
V: TRBV11-3
D: -

CDR3: CASRLAGTSGIDGLNEQFF
DNA: TGTGCCAGCAGGCTAGCCGGGACTAGCGGGATTGATGGGCTCAATGAGCAGTTCTTC
J: TRBJ2-1
size: -
V: TRBV28
D: TRBD2

CDR3: CASTLGVAGTGELFF
DNA: TGTGCCAGCACCTTAGGGGTGGCGGGAACCGGGGAGCTGTTTTTT
J: TRBJ2-2
size: -
V: TRBV6-6
D: -

CDR3: CSASGITDTQYF
DNA: TGCAGCGCTAGCGGGATCACAGATACGCAGTATTTT
J: TRBJ2-3
size: -
V: TRBV29-1
D: TRBD2

CDR3: CASSLVAGTYNEQFF
DNA: TGTGCCAGCAGCTTAGTTGCGGGCACCTACAATGAGCAGTTCTTC
J: TRBJ2-1
size: -
V: TRBV11-2
D: -

CDR3: CASSPPIENQETQYF
DNA: TGTGCCAGCTCACCACCTATTGAGAACCAAGAGACCCAGTACTTC
J: TRBJ2-5
size: -
V: TRBV18
D: -

CDR3: CASRTSGHNEQFF
DNA: TGTGCCAGTAGGACTAGCGGTCACAATGAGCAGTTCTTC
J: TRBJ2-1
size: -
V: TRBV19
D: TRBD2

CDR3: CALPGPGSESQETQYF
DNA: TGTGCACTGCCCGGGCCGGGGTCAGAATCCCAAGAGACCCAGTACTTC
J: TRBJ2-5
size: -
V: TRBV11-3
D: -

CDR3: CAWSVKTGTYNEQFF
DNA: TGTGCCTGGAGTGTAAAGACAGGGACCTACAATGAGCAGTTCTTC
J: TRBJ2-1
size: -
V: TRBV30
D: TRBD1

CDR3: CASSARSGSFDEQFF
DNA: TGTGCCAGCTCAGCACGGAGCGGGAGTTTCGATGAGCAGTTCTTC
J: TRBJ2-1
size: -
V: TRBV18
D: TRBD2

CDR3: CASSTPLGGGGSTDTQYF
DNA: TGTGCCAGTAGTACCCCTTTGGGGGGCGGGGGGAGCACAGATACGCAGTATTTT
J: TRBJ2-3
size: -
V: TRBV19
D: TRBD2

CDR3: CASTHGGYEQYF
DNA: TGTGCCAGCACCCACGGAGGCTACGAGCAGTACTTC
J: TRBJ2-7
size: -
V: TRBV25-1
D: -

CDR3: CSVPGTAGTSGYYNEQFF
DNA: TGCAGCGTTCCAGGGACTGCCGGGACTAGCGGGTACTACAATGAGCAGTTCTTC
J: TRBJ2-1
size: -
V: TRBV29-1
D: TRBD2

CDR3: CASSSGAEAFF
DNA: TGTGCCAGCAGTTCAGGGGCTGAAGCTTTCTTT
J: TRBJ1-1
size: few
V: TRBV27
D: -

CDR3: CASSRTGDGYTF
DNA: TGTGCCAGCAGTAGGACAGGGGACGGCTACACCTTC
J: TRBJ1-2
size: -
V: TRBV27
D: TRBD1

CDR3: CASKDSHLSTEQYF
DNA: TGTGCCAGCAAGGACTCCCATCTCTCTACGGAGCAGTACTTC
J: TRBJ2-7
size: -
V: TRBV27
D: -

CDR3: CASSHFVAGSGTDTQYF
DNA: TGTGCCAGCAGCCATTTCGTAGCGGGTTCCGGGACAGATACGCAGTATTTT
J: TRBJ2-3
size: -
V: TRBV4-2
D: TRBD2

CDR3: CASSYRDRGNPREKLFF
DNA: TGTGCCAGCAGTTACCGGGACAGGGGTAATCCACGAGAAAAACTGTTTTTT
J: TRBJ1-4
size: -
V: TRBV28
D: TRBD1

CDR3: CAWIQDVRSYEQYF
DNA: TGTGCCTGGATCCAGGATGTTCGGTCCTACGAGCAGTACTTC
J: TRBJ2-7
size: -
V: TRBV30
D: -

CDR3: CASSLDRVLFF
DNA: TGTGCCAGCAGCCTCGACAGGGTTCTGTTTTTT
J: TRBJ1-4
size: -
V: TRBV7-2
D: TRBD1

CDR3: CASSLLGHITGELFF
DNA: TGTGCCAGCAGCTTATTGGGACACATAACCGGGGAGCTGTTTTTT
J: TRBJ2-2
size: -
V: TRBV7-9
D: -

CDR3: CASSLEGRVGGYTF
DNA: TGTGCCAGCAGCTTAGAGGGCAGGGTGGGCGGCTACACCTTC
J: TRBJ1-2
size: -
V: TRBV11-2
D: -

CDR3: CASSIRENTGELFF
DNA: TGTGCCAGTAGTATCCGCGAAAACACCGGGGAGCTGTTTTTT
J: TRBJ2-2
size: -
V: TRBV19
D: -

CDR3: CASSPVDTQYF
DNA: TGTGCCAGCAGTCCCGTAGATACGCAGTATTTT
J: TRBJ2-3
size: -
V: TRBV6-1
D: -

CDR3: CASSGGLAGGYEQYF
DNA: TGTGCCAGCAGCGGGGGACTAGCGGGAGGCTACGAGCAGTACTTC
J: TRBJ2-7
size: -
V: TRBV5-5
D: TRBD2

CDR3: CAISDLAGKETQYF
DNA: TGTGCCATCAGTGACCTAGCGGGGAAAGAGACCCAGTACTTC
J: TRBJ2-5
size: -
V: TRBV10-3
D: TRBD2

CDR3: CASSLASNTIYF
DNA: TGTGCCAGCAGCTTGGCCAGTAACACCATATATTTT
J: TRBJ1-3
size: once
V: TRBV5-6
D: -

CDR3: CASSQEGLSTDTQYF
DNA: TGCGCCAGCAGCCAAGAGGGACTAAGCACAGATACGCAGTATTTT
J: TRBJ2-3
size: -
V: TRBV4-1
D: TRBD2

CDR3: CASSMVPGGSYEQYF
DNA: TGTGCCAGTAGTATGGTCCCGGGGGGGTCCTACGAGCAGTACTTC
J: TRBJ2-7
size: -
V: TRBV19
D: TRBD2

CDR3: CASSSERQIPYNEQFF
DNA: TGTGCCAGCAGCTCGGAACGACAGATACCCTACAATGAGCAGTTCTTC
J: TRBJ2-1
size: -
V: TRBV5-6
D: -

CDR3: CATSRDHPGVIQPQHF
DNA: TGTGCCACCAGCAGAGACCATCCAGGGGTAATTCAGCCCCAGCATTTT
J: TRBJ1-5
size: -
V: TRBV15
D: -

CDR3: CASSYSGLAVQETQYF
DNA: TGTGCCAGCAGTTACTCTGGACTAGCCGTCCAAGAGACCCAGTACTTC
J: TRBJ2-5
size: -
V: TRBV6-5
D: TRBD2

CDR3: CASSLPATNEKLFF
DNA: TGTGCCAGCAGTTTACCTGCAACTAATGAAAAACTGTTTTTT
J: TRBJ1-4
size: once
V: TRBV28
D: -

CDR3: CASSFGGVNTEAFF
DNA: TGCGCCAGCAGCTTCGGAGGGGTGAACACTGAAGCTTTCTTT
J: TRBJ1-1
size: -
V: TRBV5-1
D: -

CDR3: CASSSSGNSYNEQFF
DNA: TGTGCCAGCAGCTCAAGCGGGAACTCCTACAATGAGCAGTTCTTC
J: TRBJ2-1
size: -
V: TRBV9
D: TRBD2

CDR3: CASSGTSGTYEQYF
DNA: TGTGCCAGCAGTGGGACTAGCGGGACTTACGAGCAGTACTTC
J: TRBJ2-7
size: -
V: TRBV2
D: TRBD2

CDR3: CASSLDPGTSGFRTDTQYF
DNA: TGTGCCAGCAGCTTAGATCCCGGGACTAGCGGGTTTAGAACAGATACGCAGTATTTT
J: TRBJ2-3
size: -
V: TRBV11-2
D: TRBD2

CDR3: CASNERGRTGELFF
DNA: TGCGCCAGCAATGAGAGGGGGCGTACCGGGGAGCTGTTTTTT
J: TRBJ2-2
size: -
V: TRBV5-1
D: TRBD1

CDR3: CSVEDSSRRGGGHPRFLHYGYTF
DNA: TGCAGCGTTGAAGATTCCTCAAGACGGGGGGGAGGCCACCCTCGCTTTTTACATTATGGCTACACCTTC
J: TRBJ1-2
size: -
V: TRBV29-1
D: -

CDR3: CASSPPSTGGWDTEAFF
DNA: TGTGCCAGCAGTCCCCCATCGACAGGGGGTTGGGACACTGAAGCTTTCTTT
J: TRBJ1-1
size: -
V: TRBV27
D: TRBD1

CDR3: CASDQGRTEETQYF
DNA: TGTGCCAGCGACCAGGGAAGAACCGAGGAGACCCAGTACTTC
J: TRBJ2-5
size: -
V: TRBV7-8
D: -

CDR3: CASSEAGGELFF
DNA: TGTGCCAGCAGTGAAGCTGGCGGGGAGCTGTTTTTT
J: TRBJ2-2
size: -
V: TRBV9
D: -

CDR3: CAISSGTSGSTTDTQYF
DNA: TGTGCCATCAGCTCCGGGACTAGCGGGAGTACGACAGATACGCAGTATTTT
J: TRBJ2-3
size: -
V: TRBV10-3
D: TRBD2

CDR3: CASSVEGQNTEAFF
DNA: TGTGCCAGCAGCGTAGAGGGACAGAACACTGAAGCTTTCTTT
J: TRBJ1-1
size: -
V: TRBV9
D: -

CDR3: CASSSQVGGSPLHF
DNA: TGTGCCAGTAGCTCCCAGGTCGGGGGGTCACCCCTCCACTTT
J: TRBJ1-6
size: -
V: TRBV19
D: -